This passage covers 29 T cell receptor beta chains from one sample sequenced in a study of T cells in women clearing cervical HPV infection listed by TCRdb under 2018. Library prep was done by the immunoSEQ multiplex PCR assay. TCRdb's version of the immuneACCESS table is confined to in-frame rearrangements and falls short of the full clone set. An unresolved V gene accounts for under half of the shortfall where checked; the remainder is of unknown origin. The data table for this sample lists tens of thousands of clones. The biggest ten clones account for less than 9% of the sample. The specimen was blood buffy coat. These receptors came from a woman between 18 and 69 years old with a cervical HPV16 infection that either progressed to CIN3+ or cleared (not recorded which).

Comments on this clone: The sequence runs out 3 residues before the end of the CDR3; the remainder is reconstructed from the germline J gene. V usage is TRBV7-9 and J usage is TRBJ1-2; no clear D. CDR3 length: 12 residues. Germline V CDR1 and CDR2: SEHNR, FQNEAQ (reference sequence). CDR3 DNA (partial): TGTGCCAGCAGCTTAGCGGGCAATGAC. Translating gives CASSLAGND. The complete CDR3 protein is CASSLAGNDYTF.

As for this clone: The read terminates 3 residues ahead of where the CDR3 ends, so the germline J gene completes it. The rearrangement joins TRBV7-8 to TRBJ1-6, with no clear D. V shed 5 bases and J shed 5 bases, with 7 bases lying between them. Germline V lookup: CDR1 SGHVS, CDR2 FQNEAQ. The CDR3 length is 13 residues. This CDR3 reads CASSTGDNSPLHF. The sequenced CDR3 bases are TGTGCCAGCAGCACCGGGGATAATTCACCC.

In regard to this clone: The read halts 3 residues ahead of the CDR3 end, with the missing end drawn from the germline J gene. This chain uses TRBV19 with TRBJ2-3; 8 bases are shared with TRBD2. V shed 5 bases and J 2 bases; nucleotides not matched to a gene: 6. Germline lookup yields CDR1 LNHDA and CDR2 SQIVND (reference sequence). The CDR3 totals 15 residues. Partial CDR3 DNA: TGTGCCAGTAGTTCAATAGCGGGGCCCACAGATACG. Its protein is CASSSIAGPTDT. The full CDR3 is CASSSIAGPTDTQYF.

Remarks on this clone: The CDR3 end is not reached by the read, which stops 3 residues before it; the germline J gene fills it in. The chain links TRBV6-1 to TRBJ2-1, with TRBD1 identical over 10 bases. Per germline, CDR1 MNHNS and CDR2 SASEGT. With V trimmed by 1 base and J by 7 bases, 13 bases remained unmatched. CDR3 size: 18 residues. The covered CDR3 bases are TGTGCCAGCAGTGAAGGGCCCCCTTTAGACAGGGGGCGAAATGAG. Translation gives CASSEGPPLDRGRNE. The full CDR3 protein is CASSEGPPLDRGRNEQFF.

This CDR3 reads CATLKLVRTGYEQYF. The covered CDR3 bases are TGTGCCACCCTAAAACTAGTAAGGACGGGATACGAG. The V and J genes are TRBV11-2 and TRBJ2-7; D might be TRBD2 (5 bases). The read terminates 3 residues before the CDR3 end, so the remaining end is supplied by the germline J gene. The CDR3 has 15 amino acids. Germline V gene lookup returns CDR1 SGHAT and CDR2 FQNNGV. V lost 10 bases to trimming and J lost 4 bases, with 23 bases between them.

Details on this clone: Read data end 3 residues before the CDR3 end; the end is taken from the germline J gene. V gene TRBV30 combines with J gene TRBJ2-1; 7 positions match TRBD2. V lost 4 bases and J lost 2; bases outside the gene matches: 5. The CDR3 runs 14 residues. CDR1 and CDR2 (germline): GTSNPN, SVGIG (reference sequence). This CDR3 reads CAWTRDYTYNEQFF. CDR3 DNA (partial): TGTGCCTGGACCCGGGACTATACCTACAATGAG.

With respect to this clone: With the read ending 3 residues before the CDR3 end, the germline J gene is used to fill in that end. This chain uses TRBV20-1 with TRBJ1-4; 10 bases match TRBD1. The germline gives CDR1 DFQATT, CDR2 SNEGSKA (reference sequence). V trimming: 3 bases; J trimming: 10 bases; junction bases outside the gene matches: 8. CDR3 size: 14 residues. Incomplete CDR3 DNA: TGCAGTGCTAGCCGGGACAGGGGAACGGGAAAA. Its translation is CSASRDRGTGK. The whole CDR3 is CSASRDRGTGKLFF.

Of note for this clone: The sequenced fragment ends 3 residues before the CDR3 boundary, so the rest is inferred from the germline J gene. V gene TRBV7-9 combines with J gene TRBJ2-4, with 7 bases lining up with TRBD1. This CDR3 has 15 residues. Germline V gene data show CDR1 as SEHNR and CDR2 as FQNEAQ (reference sequence). Incomplete CDR3 DNA: TGTGCCAGCAGCACAGTGTTAACAGGGGTACGGGGT. Its translation is CASSTVLTGVRG. The complete CDR3 reads CASSTVLTGVRGQYF.

Worth noting for this clone: The sequenced fragment ends 3 residues before the CDR3 boundary, so the rest is inferred from the germline J gene. The rearrangement links TRBV20-1 to TRBJ1-1; D is unclear. Germline V CDR1 and CDR2: DFQATT, SNEGSKA (reference sequence). The CDR3 runs 13 residues. Trimming removed 3 bases at V and 0 bases at J, with 8 bases between. CDR3 protein: CSARAPMNTEAFF. The CDR3 DNA, read in part, is TGCAGTGCTAGGGCACCCATGAACACTGAA.

Here the CDR3 reads CASSQPPGGGTGELFF. The CDR3 DNA, read in part, is TGTGCCAGCAGCCAACCCCCGGGTGGCGGGACCGGGGAG. The V and J genes are TRBV7-8 and TRBJ2-2, with a weak D call TRBD2 (5 bases). Read sequence stops 3 residues before the CDR3 end, and the germline J gene provides the missing end. The CDR3 loop spans 16 amino acids. Trimming took off 5 bases at V and 5 bases at J, with 18 bases between the two ends. Germline CDR1 reads SGHVS; CDR2 reads FQNEAQ. The full variable domain, in which reference TRBV7-8 and TRBJ2-2 provide the parts outside the CDR3, is GAGVSQSPRYKVAKRGQDVALRCDPISGHVSLFWYQQALGQGPEFLTYFQNEAQLDKSGLPSDRFFAERPEGSVSTLKIQRTQQEDSAVYLCASSQPPGGGTGELFFGEGSRLTVL.

Comment on this clone: The read finishes 3 residues shy of the CDR3 end, and the germline J gene is used to complete it. The chain combines TRBV11-2 with TRBJ2-1; D not certain. This CDR3 has 13 amino acids. Germline CDR1 reads SGHAT; CDR2 reads FQNNGV. With 2 bases removed from V and 4 bases from J, the gap between germline ends came to 6 bases. The CDR3: CASSLLGYNEQFF. The part of the CDR3 DNA that was read is TGTGCCAGCAGCTTATTAGGGTACAATGAG.

Of note for this clone: The read gets to within 3 residues of the CDR3 end, and the germline J gene fills in the rest. This chain connects TRBV20-1 to TRBJ2-3; 8 bases are a match to TRBD2. The CDR3 covers 17 residues. The J segment lost 5 bases and the V segment lost 1 base, leaving 14 bases of the junction unmatched. Germline assignment: CDR1 DFQATT and CDR2 SNEGSKA (reference sequence). CDR3 protein: CSARASPGGGQGDTQYF. The covered CDR3 bases are TGCAGTGCTAGAGCCTCCCCGGGAGGGGGTCAAGGAGATACG.

About this clone: The CDR3 goes on 3 residues after the read ends, and that part is filled in from the germline J gene. The chain recombines TRBV7-8 with TRBJ1-1; D is unresolved. This CDR3 has 13 amino acids. V lost 1 base and J lost 1, with 4 bases in between. Germline CDR1 and CDR2: SGHVS and FQNEAQ. The CDR3 here is CASSLGANTEAFF. CDR3 bases read: TGTGCCAGCAGCTTAGGAGCGAACACTGAA.

For this clone: The read gets to within 3 residues of the CDR3 end, and the germline J gene fills in the rest. The chain employs TRBV20-1 and TRBJ1-1; D may be TRBD1 (5 bases). Germline lookup yields CDR1 DFQATT and CDR2 SNEGSKA (reference sequence). This CDR3 is built from 17 residues. The CDR3 sequence: CSAREDGGYLAKNIAFF. CDR3 DNA (partial): TGCAGTGCGCGAGAAGACGGGGGTTACTTAGCCAAAAACATT.

With regard to this clone: The read gets to within 3 residues of the CDR3 end, and the germline J gene fills in the rest. V usage is TRBV18 and J usage is TRBJ2-2; perhaps TRBD1 as D (5 bases). Trimming removed 2 bases from V and 7 bases from J, with 8 bases in between. The CDR3 has 13 residues. CDR1 and CDR2 from the germline V gene are KGHSH and LQKENI. The covered CDR3 bases are TGTGCCAGCTCACCAGGGGCACTCGGGGAG. Translation: CASSPGALGE. The entire CDR3 reads CASSPGALGELFF.

To note about this clone: Sequencing ends 3 residues short of the CDR3 end; the germline J gene provides the rest. The J gene is TRBJ2-3, the V gene TRBV18, with D tentatively TRBD1 (6 bases). CDR1 and CDR2 (germline): KGHSH, LQKENI. V was clipped by 1 base and J by 6 bases, with 17 bases between them. The CDR3 totals 16 residues. The CDR3 sequence is CASSPQVSLRGDTQYF. The CDR3 DNA, read in part, is TGTGCCAGCTCACCACAAGTCTCCTTGAGGGGGGATACG.

The sequenced CDR3 bases are TGTGCCAGCAGCCCCCAGGGGGCAGGCGGGACTAACTATGGC. As protein: CASSPQGAGGTNYG. The complete CDR3 reads CASSPQGAGGTNYGYTF. This chain connects TRBV14 to TRBJ1-2; 8 bases are a match to TRBD1. Sequencing ends 3 residues short of the CDR3 end; the germline J gene provides the rest. Germline V gene data show CDR1 as SGHDN and CDR2 as FVKESK. V shed 4 bases, J shed 0 bases, and the junction held 10 bases outside the gene matches. This CDR3 spans 17 amino acids. Complete variable domain (other parts from reference TRBV14 and TRBJ1-2): EAGVTQFPSHSVIEKGQTVTLRCDPISGHDNLYWYRRVMGKEIKFLLHFVKESKQDESGMPNNRFLAERTGGTYSTLKVQPAELEDSGVYFCASSPQGAGGTNYGYTFGSGTRLTVV.

To note about this clone: The read halts 3 residues ahead of the CDR3 end, with the missing end drawn from the germline J gene. The rearrangement uses TRBV7-2 and TRBJ2-7; possible D gene TRBD1, 6 bases. Per the germline V gene, CDR1 is SGHTA and CDR2 is FQGNSA. The CDR3 length is 13 residues. Trimming stripped 8 bases from V and 2 bases from J, with 13 bases between. CDR3 sequence: CASGGNDPYEQYF. The sequenced part of the CDR3 DNA is TGTGCCAGCGGGGGCAATGACCCCTACGAG.

Note on this clone: The observed sequence ends 3 residues before the CDR3 terminus, with the missing tail filled in from the germline J gene. The genes are TRBV29-1 and TRBJ2-5; D possibly corresponds to TRBD1 (6 bases). Trimming shortened V by 6 bases and J by 4 bases, and 9 bases separated the two germline ends. Germline V CDR1 and CDR2: SQVTM, ANQGSEA. The length of the CDR3 is 11 residues. The part of the CDR3 DNA that was read is TGCAGCGTAGCAGGGGTAGAGACC. Protein sequence: CSVAGVET. The CDR3 in its entirety is CSVAGVETQYF.

Concerning this clone itself: The read terminates 3 residues before the CDR3 end, so the remaining end is supplied by the germline J gene. The chain is built from TRBV7-2 and TRBJ2-3, with D hard to call. This CDR3 spans 12 amino acids. Germline V gene lookup returns CDR1 SGHTA and CDR2 FQGNSA. Trimming took off 10 bases at V and 5 bases at J, with 13 bases between the two ends. The CDR3 reads CAIKRGRDTQYF. The sequenced part of the CDR3 DNA is TGTGCCATAAAACGTGGCCGAGATACG.

For this clone: Coverage ceases 3 residues before the CDR3 finishes, and the germline J gene fills in the end. The chain combines TRBV30 with TRBJ2-2, with 7 bases aligning to TRBD1. The CDR3 totals 13 residues. Per the germline V gene, CDR1 is GTSNPN and CDR2 is SVGIG (reference sequence). CDR3 in amino acids: CAWRQGLNEKLFF. Partial CDR3 DNA: TGTGCCTGGAGACAGGGGCTTAATGAAAAG.

Worth noting for this clone: The read gets to within 3 residues of the CDR3 end, and the germline J gene fills in the rest. This chain links TRBV20-1 with TRBJ2-1; D is perhaps TRBD2 (5 bases). CDR3 length: 12 residues. Trimming took 2 bases from V and 7 from J, leaving 9 bases between them. From germline, CDR1 is DFQATT and CDR2 SNEGSKA (reference sequence). The CDR3 region is CSARKAANEQFF. The DNA read from the CDR3 is TGCAGTGCTAGAAAAGCGGCAAATGAG.

As regards this clone: The CDR3 goes on 3 residues after the read ends, and that part is filled in from the germline J gene. The chain is built from TRBV5-1 and TRBJ2-5, with TRBD1 as a possible D gene (6 bases). The CDR3 totals 14 residues. V lost 0 bases, J lost 7 bases, and 13 bases lay in between. Germline V gene data show CDR1 as SGHRS and CDR2 as YFSETQ. Incomplete CDR3 DNA: TGCGCCAGCAGCTTGGGACAGGCTGCGGGGACC. Protein product: CASSLGQAAGT. The whole CDR3 is CASSLGQAAGTQYF.

As to this clone: The DNA ends 3 residues before the CDR3 does, and the rest of the CDR3 is filled in from the germline J gene. V usage is TRBV4-2 and J usage is TRBJ1-2; no definite D call. Germline V gene sequence: CDR1 LGHNA, CDR2 YNFKEQ. CDR3 length: 15 residues. The part of the CDR3 DNA that was read is TGTGCCAGCAGCCAAGACGCGGCATCCACGGAGGGC. Residues: CASSQDAASTEG. The full-length CDR3 reads as CASSQDAASTEGYTF.

A remark on this clone: The read gets to within 3 residues of the CDR3 end, and the germline J gene fills in the rest. The genes are TRBV18 and TRBJ1-5; D may be TRBD1 (6 bases). V was trimmed by 2 bases and J by 4 bases, leaving 18 bases between them. CDR1 and CDR2 (germline): KGHSH, LQKENI. The CDR3 covers 17 residues. The CDR3: CASSPSGGALLNQPQHF. Incomplete CDR3 DNA: TGTGCCAGCTCACCAAGTGGGGGGGCCTTATTAAATCAGCCC.

On this clone: The CDR3 goes on 3 residues after the read ends, and that part is filled in from the germline J gene. The chain uses TRBV14 and TRBJ2-2; D is unclear. In germline, CDR1 is SGHDN, CDR2 FVKESK. The ends were cut back, 1 base at V and 8 bases at J, with 8 bases in the middle. The CDR3 has 13 amino acids. The CDR3: CASSQVQGGELFF. Incomplete CDR3 DNA: TGTGCCAGCAGCCAAGTTCAAGGGGGGGAG.

With regard to this clone: The CDR3 end is not reached by the read, which stops 3 residues before it; the germline J gene fills it in. The J gene is TRBJ2-5, the V gene TRBV6-1; the D is unclear. The CDR3 has 16 residues. Germline-derived CDR1 and CDR2 are MNHNS and SASEGT. Trimming took 0 bases from V and 2 from J, leaving 13 bases between them. CDR3: CASSEALGVTQETQYF. Incomplete CDR3 DNA: TGTGCCAGCAGTGAAGCGCTTGGAGTGACTCAAGAGACC.

On this clone: The CDR3 end is not reached by the read, which stops 3 residues before it; the germline J gene fills it in. The J gene is TRBJ2-3, the V gene TRBV7-2, with D unresolved. The CDR3 runs 14 residues. Germline V gene data show CDR1 as SGHTA and CDR2 as FQGNSA. Incomplete CDR3 DNA: TGTGCCAGCAGCCCTCAGCGATCACAAGAGACG. Its protein is CASSPQRSQET. The entire CDR3 is CASSPQRSQETQYF.

Comment on this clone: The sequence runs out 3 residues before the end of the CDR3; the remainder is reconstructed from the germline J gene. The chain employs TRBV7-2 and TRBJ2-4, with D perhaps matching TRBD2 (6 bases). There are 14 residues in the CDR3. The germline V gene encodes CDR1 SGHTA and CDR2 FQGNSA. The CDR3 protein is CASSPQPADYGQYF. Partial CDR3 DNA: TGTGCCAGCAGCCCCCAGCCAGCGGACTATGGT. The whole variable domain, remainder taken from reference TRBV7-2 and TRBJ2-4, is GAGVSQSPSNKVTEKGKDVELRCDPISGHTALYWYRQSLGQGLEFLIYFQGNSAPDKSGLPSDRFSAERTGGSVSTLTIQRTQQEDSAVYLCASSPQPADYGQYFGAGTRLSVL.